The 21 T cell receptor beta chains in this list originate from one sample, sequenced in a study of T-cell reconstitution after alpha-beta-depleted transplantation in children. A library of TCRbeta sequences, prepared with unique molecular identifiers, was generated. Each CDR3 protein is one row after TCRdb ran MiXCR on the PCR reads. In the table there are about 690,000 distinct CDR3 sequences, roughly 15% of which are singletons. This sample comprised PBMCs from the stem cell graft donor, obtained from the stem cell graft. Source of these receptors: a human donor who donated a stem cell graft to a child with acute myeloid leukemia.

This clonotype was counted at least ten times. This chain uses TRBV20-1 with TRBJ2-7; D is ambiguous. V dropped 6 bases and J dropped 2 bases, with 11 bases sitting between them. Germline assignment: CDR1 DFQATT and CDR2 SNEGSKA (reference sequence). The CDR3 covers 12 residues. In nucleotides, the CDR3 is TGCAGTGCCACTCGAGCCGCCTACGAGCAGTACTTC. As protein: CSATRAAYEQYF.

This clonotype was recorded a few times. The rearrangement links TRBV12-3 or TRBV12-4 to TRBJ2-1, with D perhaps TRBD1 or TRBD2 (5 bases each). V lost 8 bases to trimming and J lost 2 bases, with 10 bases between them. This CDR3 spans 13 amino acids. DNA of the CDR3: TGTGCCAGCGGCTTGGGGGCCTACAATGAGCAGTTCTTC. Its protein product is CASGLGAYNEQFF.

This chain links TRBV28 with TRBJ1-3; D is ambiguous. V was trimmed by 2 bases and J by 0 bases, leaving 11 bases between them. The length of the CDR3 is 16 residues. Germline assignment: CDR1 MDHEN and CDR2 SYDVKM. Written as DNA, the CDR3 is TGTGCCAGCAGTTTAGAAGGACTGCTCTCTGGAAACACCATATATTTT. This encodes CASSLEGLLSGNTIYF.

This clonotype was seen repeatedly, ten times or more. The chain has TRBV20-1 and TRBJ2-5; a weak D match, TRBD1 (5 bases). The CDR3 is 13 amino acids. With 7 bases removed from V and 5 bases from J, the gap between germline ends came to 17 bases. Germline CDR1 reads DFQATT; CDR2 reads SNEGSKA (reference sequence). CDR3 DNA: TGCAGTGTGCCTGGCAGGGCAGTGGAGACCCAGTACTTC. Translation gives CSVPGRAVETQYF.

This clonotype was picked up many times. The chain recombines TRBV6-5 with TRBJ2-6; TRBD1 might be the D (6 bases). The CDR3 sequence is 14 residues long. Germline V gene data show CDR1 as MNHEY and CDR2 as SVGAGI. The V and J ends lost 2 bases and 7 bases respectively, with 9 bases between them. Here the CDR3 DNA reads TGTGCCAGCAGTTACAAACAGGGTGCCAACGTCCTGACTTTC. Amino acids: CASSYKQGANVLTF.

Ten or more counts support this clonotype. V usage is TRBV29-1 and J usage is TRBJ1-1, with 8 bases identical to TRBD1. The J segment lost 1 base and the V segment lost 1 base, leaving 8 bases of the junction unmatched. The CDR3 runs to 16 residues. CDR1 and CDR2 from the germline V gene are SQVTM and ANQGSEA. In nucleotides, the CDR3 is TGCAGCGTTGAAGGACAGGGGCTGGGATCGAACACTGAAGCTTTCTTT. Translated: CSVEGQGLGSNTEAFF.

Turning to this clonotype: A much larger clone is a single base away; this may be a read error. The J gene is TRBJ1-1, the V gene TRBV29-1, with a possible D match to TRBD1 (5 bases). The CDR3 is 12 residues long. Germline loops: CDR1 SQVTM, CDR2 ANQGSEA. The CDR3 bases are TGCAGCGTGTATGGGGGAAGGGGTGAACCTTTCTTT. It translates to CSVYGGRGEPFF.

The V call is TRBV15, the J call TRBJ2-4, with TRBD1 identical over 9 bases. Losses at the gene ends were 5 bases for V and 4 bases for J; bases not matched to a gene: 3. The germline V gene encodes CDR1 LNHNV and CDR2 YYDKDF (reference sequence). The CDR3 spans 14 residues. As DNA, the CDR3 is TGTGCCACCAGCGGGACAGGGTGGAAAAACATTCAGTACTTC. Protein sequence: CATSGTGWKNIQYF.

This chain joins TRBV6-1 and TRBJ1-5, with 8 bases aligning to TRBD1. Looked up from germline, CDR1 is MNHNS and CDR2 is SASEGT. The CDR3 is 15 residues long. Trimming removed 5 bases from V and 2 bases from J; junction bases left unmatched: 5. CDR3 sequence (DNA): TGTGCCAGCAGTACCACGGACAGGGGCAATCAGCCCCAGCATTTT. Amino acids: CASSTTDRGNQPQHF.

This clonotype was observed a few times. CDR3 sequence (DNA): TGTGCCAGCAGCGACCCTCTTAGCGGGGGCACAGATACGCAGTATTTT. As protein: CASSDPLSGGTDTQYF. J is TRBJ2-3 and V is TRBV9, with 8 nucleotides matching TRBD2. V shed 3 bases, J shed 1 base, and the junction held 7 bases outside the gene matches. Germline CDR1 reads SGDLS; CDR2 reads YYNGEE. The CDR3 consists of 16 residues.

This clonotype was observed at least ten times. The genes are TRBV20-1 and TRBJ1-4, with TRBD1 matching 7 bases. The length of the CDR3 is 14 residues. The V gene end was trimmed by 3 bases and the J gene end by 5 bases; junction bases not matched to a gene: 6. Germline loops: CDR1 DFQATT, CDR2 SNEGSKA (reference sequence). The CDR3 region has the DNA TGCAGTGCTAGGCAGACAGGGAGGAATGAAAAACTGTTTTTT. It translates to CSARQTGRNEKLFF.

The chain combines TRBV25-1 with TRBJ1-4; perhaps TRBD1 as D (6 bases). Germline CDR1 MGHDK, CDR2 SYGVNS. The CDR3 has 14 amino acids. Trimming removed 5 bases at V and 5 bases at J, with 12 bases between. The CDR3 loop reads CASSPRDINEKLFF. DNA of the CDR3: TGTGCCAGCAGTCCGAGGGACATAAATGAAAAACTGTTTTTT.

This clonotype was seen ten or more times. The chain recombines TRBV29-1 with TRBJ2-1; D perhaps matches TRBD2 (6 bases). The CDR3 loop spans 14 amino acids. The V end lost 6 bases, the J end lost 4 bases, and 16 bases lay between the germline ends. Germline lookup yields CDR1 SQVTM and CDR2 ANQGSEA. As DNA, the CDR3 is TGCAGCGTCGGGGGACGTATTATGTACAATGAGCAGTTCTTC. This codes for CSVGGRIMYNEQFF.

This clonotype was counted many times. The chain links TRBV20-1 to TRBJ1-5; 9 nucleotides agree with TRBD1. The CDR3 is 16 amino acids. Germline V gene lookup returns CDR1 DFQATT and CDR2 SNEGSKA (reference sequence). V dropped 4 bases and J dropped 1; count of bases not matched to a gene: 8. The CDR3 spells CSATRDRDESNQPQHF. The CDR3 region has the DNA TGCAGTGCTACCCGGGACAGGGATGAAAGCAATCAGCCCCAGCATTTT.

This clonotype has at least ten counts. This chain uses TRBV30 with TRBJ1-1; D not resolved. V was pared by 3 bases and J by 7 bases, with 9 bases between. CDR3 length: 11 amino acids. Looked up from germline, CDR1 is GTSNPN and CDR2 is SVGIG (reference sequence). CDR3 residues: CAWREKGEAFF. DNA of the CDR3: TGTGCCTGGAGAGAGAAGGGTGAAGCTTTCTTT.

The chain recombines TRBV6-1 with TRBJ1-1, with 10 bases matching TRBD1. Per germline, CDR1 MNHNS and CDR2 SASEGT. The CDR3 totals 12 residues. Germline trimming cut 7 bases from V and 9 bases from J; bases unmatched to any gene: 5. CDR3 sequence (DNA): TGTGCCAGCATCCGGACAGGGGGTAAAGCTTTCTTT. Amino acids: CASIRTGGKAFF.

The sample holds a few counts of this clonotype. The chain has TRBV24-1 and TRBJ2-1; the match to TRBD1 covers 8 bases. The CDR3 sequence is 17 residues long. Looked up from germline, CDR1 is KGHDR and CDR2 is SFDVKD. V lost 3 bases to trimming and J lost 3 bases; unmatched junction nucleotides: 9. In DNA, the CDR3 is TGTGCCACCAGTGATACCAACGACAGGGGAGGCTACAATGAGCAGTTCTTC. Encoded protein: CATSDTNDRGGYNEQFF.

This clonotype was recorded many times. V is TRBV5-1 and J is TRBJ2-2; D is possibly TRBD2 (6 bases). The V and J ends lost 5 bases and 4 bases respectively, with 15 bases between them. CDR1 and CDR2 from the germline V gene are SGHRS and YFSETQ. The CDR3 sequence is 15 residues long. The CDR3 coding sequence is TGCGCCAGCAGGGAGGGGATTAGCGGCACCGGGGAGCTGTTTTTT. Amino acids: CASREGISGTGELFF.

This clonotype appeared many times. This chain links TRBV7-3 with TRBJ2-1; 8 bases align to TRBD1. Trimming cost V 5 bases and J 8 bases; bases outside gene matches: 8. Germline CDR1 SGHTA, CDR2 FQGTGA. The CDR3 covers 14 residues. This CDR3 reads CASSAGQGADEQFF. The CDR3 nucleotides read TGTGCCAGCAGCGCTGGACAGGGTGCCGATGAGCAGTTCTTC.

There are many counts of this clonotype. The V call is TRBV7-2, the J call TRBJ1-2, with 9 bases identical to TRBD1. In germline, CDR1 is SGHTA, CDR2 FQGNSA. This CDR3 contains 15 residues. With 1 base clipped from V and 4 bases from J, the junction kept 4 bases outside the gene matches. The CDR3 coding sequence is TGTGCCAGCAGCTTAGGGACAGGGGCGGCCTATGGCTACACCTTC. Translating gives CASSLGTGAAYGYTF. The complete variable domain, with remaining parts taken from reference TRBV7-2 and TRBJ1-2, reads GAGVSQSPSNKVTEKGKDVELRCDPISGHTALYWYRQSLGQGLEFLIYFQGNSAPDKSGLPSDRFSAERTGGSVSTLTIQRTQQEDSAVYLCASSLGTGAAYGYTFGSGTRLTVV.

A few counts support this clonotype. The chain carries TRBV12-3 or TRBV12-4 and TRBJ1-2; 8 nucleotides agree with TRBD1. Losses at the gene ends were 1 base for V and 8 bases for J; bases not matched to a gene: 6. This CDR3 comprises 14 residues. CDR3 sequence: CASSLGDRSNGYTF. The CDR3 DNA reads TGTGCCAGCAGTTTAGGGGACAGGTCTAACGGCTACACCTTC.